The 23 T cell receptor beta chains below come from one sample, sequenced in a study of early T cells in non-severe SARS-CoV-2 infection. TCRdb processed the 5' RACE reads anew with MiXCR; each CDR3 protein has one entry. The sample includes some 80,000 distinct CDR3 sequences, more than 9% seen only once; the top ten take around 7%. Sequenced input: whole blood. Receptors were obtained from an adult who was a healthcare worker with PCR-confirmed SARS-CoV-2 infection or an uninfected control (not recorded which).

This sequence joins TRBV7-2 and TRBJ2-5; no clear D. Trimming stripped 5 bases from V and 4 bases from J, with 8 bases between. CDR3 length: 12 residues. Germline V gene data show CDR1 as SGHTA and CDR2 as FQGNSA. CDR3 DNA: TGTGCCAGCAGCCGGCGTCGAGAGACCCAGTACTTC. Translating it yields CASSRRRETQYF.

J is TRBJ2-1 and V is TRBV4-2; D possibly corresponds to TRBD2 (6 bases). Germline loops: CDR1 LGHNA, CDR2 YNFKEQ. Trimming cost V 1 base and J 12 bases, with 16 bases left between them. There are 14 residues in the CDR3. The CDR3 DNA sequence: TGTGCCAGCAGCCAAGTGTCGGGGGAGAGGTTGCAGTTCTTC. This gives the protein CASSQVSGERLQFF.

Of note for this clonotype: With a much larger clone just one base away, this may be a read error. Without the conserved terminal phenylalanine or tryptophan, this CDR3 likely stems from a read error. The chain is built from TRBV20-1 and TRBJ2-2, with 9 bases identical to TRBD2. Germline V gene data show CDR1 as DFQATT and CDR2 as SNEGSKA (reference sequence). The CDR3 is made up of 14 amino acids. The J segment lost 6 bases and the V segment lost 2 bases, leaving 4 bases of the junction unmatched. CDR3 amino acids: CSARIAGEAGELFL. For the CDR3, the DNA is TGCAGTGCTAGAATAGCGGGAGAGGCCGGGGAGCTGTTTTTG.

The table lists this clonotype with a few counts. The CDR3 spells CASSWDRSSYNSPLHF. The CDR3 DNA reads as TGTGCCAGCAGTTGGGACCGAAGCTCCTATAATTCACCCCTCCACTTT. V and J are TRBV6-5 and TRBJ1-6, with D maybe TRBD1 (5 bases). The V end lost 4 bases, the J end lost 0 bases, and 10 bases lay between the germline ends. In germline, CDR1 is MNHEY, CDR2 SVGAGI. This CDR3 spans 16 amino acids.

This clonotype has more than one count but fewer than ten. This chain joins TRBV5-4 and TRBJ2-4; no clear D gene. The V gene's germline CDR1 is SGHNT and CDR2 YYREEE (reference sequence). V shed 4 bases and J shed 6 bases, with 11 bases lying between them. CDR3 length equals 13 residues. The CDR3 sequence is CASSQDNLNIQYF. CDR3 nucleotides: TGTGCCAGCAGCCAAGACAACTTAAACATTCAGTACTTC. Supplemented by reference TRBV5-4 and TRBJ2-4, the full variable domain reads ETGVTQSPTHLIKTRGQQVTLRCSSQSGHNTVSWYQQALGQGPQFIFQYYREEENGRGNFPPRFSGLQFPNYSSELNVNALELDDSALYLCASSQDNLNIQYFGAGTRLSVL.

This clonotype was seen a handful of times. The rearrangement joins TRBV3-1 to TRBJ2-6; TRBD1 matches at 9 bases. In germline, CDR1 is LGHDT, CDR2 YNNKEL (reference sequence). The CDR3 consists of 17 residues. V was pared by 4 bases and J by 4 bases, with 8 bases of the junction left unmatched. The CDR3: CASSPGQGLAGANVLTF. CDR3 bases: TGTGCCAGCAGCCCGGGACAGGGTCTGGCAGGGGCCAACGTCCTGACTTTC.

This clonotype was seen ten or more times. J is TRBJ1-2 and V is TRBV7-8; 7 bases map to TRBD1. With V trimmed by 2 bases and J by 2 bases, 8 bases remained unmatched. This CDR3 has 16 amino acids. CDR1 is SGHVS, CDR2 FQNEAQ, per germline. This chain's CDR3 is CASSLRRDSENYGYTF. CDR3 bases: TGTGCCAGCAGCTTAAGGCGGGACAGCGAAAACTATGGCTACACCTTC.

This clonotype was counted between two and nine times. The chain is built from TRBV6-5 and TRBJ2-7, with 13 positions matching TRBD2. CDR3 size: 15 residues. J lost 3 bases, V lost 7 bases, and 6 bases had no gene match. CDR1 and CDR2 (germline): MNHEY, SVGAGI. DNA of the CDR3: TGTGCCAGCACACGGGGACTAGCGGGATACTACGAGCAGTACTTC. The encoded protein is CASTRGLAGYYEQYF.

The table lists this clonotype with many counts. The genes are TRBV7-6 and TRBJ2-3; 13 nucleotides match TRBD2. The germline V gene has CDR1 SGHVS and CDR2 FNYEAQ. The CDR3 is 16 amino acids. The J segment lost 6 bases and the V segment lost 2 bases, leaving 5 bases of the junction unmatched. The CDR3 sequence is CASSLRTSGSGDTQYF. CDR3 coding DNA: TGTGCCAGCAGCTTAAGGACTAGCGGGAGCGGGGATACGCAGTATTTT.

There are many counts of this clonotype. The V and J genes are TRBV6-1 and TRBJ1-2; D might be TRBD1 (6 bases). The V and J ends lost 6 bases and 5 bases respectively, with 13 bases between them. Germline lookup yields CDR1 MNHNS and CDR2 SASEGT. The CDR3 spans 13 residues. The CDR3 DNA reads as TGTGCCAGCAGCCCGGACAGTATGTATGGCTACACCTTC. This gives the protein CASSPDSMYGYTF.

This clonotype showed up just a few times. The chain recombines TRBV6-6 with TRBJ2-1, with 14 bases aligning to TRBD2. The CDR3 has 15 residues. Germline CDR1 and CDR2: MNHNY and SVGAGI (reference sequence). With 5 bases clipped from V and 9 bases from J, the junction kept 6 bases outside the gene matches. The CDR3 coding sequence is TGTGCCAGCAGTCGGACTAGCGGGAGGATGGCTGAGCAGTTCTTC. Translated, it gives CASSRTSGRMAEQFF.

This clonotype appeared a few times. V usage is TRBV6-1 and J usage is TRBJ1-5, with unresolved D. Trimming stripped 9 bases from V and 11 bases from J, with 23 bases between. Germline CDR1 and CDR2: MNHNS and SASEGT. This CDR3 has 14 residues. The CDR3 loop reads CASLGQASFGAQHF. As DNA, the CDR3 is TGTGCCAGTTTAGGGCAGGCCTCCTTCGGAGCCCAGCATTTT.

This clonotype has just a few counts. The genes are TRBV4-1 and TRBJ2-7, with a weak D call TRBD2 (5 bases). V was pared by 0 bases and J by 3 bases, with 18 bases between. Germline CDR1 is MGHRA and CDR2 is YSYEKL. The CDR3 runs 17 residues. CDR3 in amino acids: CASSQDLSRGLIYEQYF. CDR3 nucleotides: TGCGCCAGCAGCCAAGACCTTTCACGGGGATTGATCTACGAGCAGTACTTC.

The CDR3 protein is CSARDQGGPYNEQFF. CDR3 sequence (DNA): TGCAGTGCTAGAGATCAGGGCGGGCCCTACAATGAGCAGTTCTTC. The chain combines TRBV20-1 with TRBJ2-1, with D perhaps assigned TRBD1 or TRBD2 (5 bases each). This CDR3 spans 15 amino acids. Germline V gives CDR1 DFQATT, CDR2 SNEGSKA (reference sequence). V gave up 0 bases and J gave up 2 bases, with 11 bases separating them.

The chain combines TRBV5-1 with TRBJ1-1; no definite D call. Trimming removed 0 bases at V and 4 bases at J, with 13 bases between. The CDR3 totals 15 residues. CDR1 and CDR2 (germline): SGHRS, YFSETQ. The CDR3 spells CASSLEEGLATEAFF. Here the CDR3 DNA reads TGCGCCAGCAGCTTGGAGGAAGGGTTGGCCACTGAAGCTTTCTTT.

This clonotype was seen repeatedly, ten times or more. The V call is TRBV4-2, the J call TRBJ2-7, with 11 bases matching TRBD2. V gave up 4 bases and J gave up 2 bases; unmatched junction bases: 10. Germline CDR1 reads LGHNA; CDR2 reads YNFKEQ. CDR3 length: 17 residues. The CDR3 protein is CASSPGTSGVEAYEQYF. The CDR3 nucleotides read TGTGCCAGCAGCCCCGGGACTAGCGGAGTTGAGGCCTACGAGCAGTACTTC.

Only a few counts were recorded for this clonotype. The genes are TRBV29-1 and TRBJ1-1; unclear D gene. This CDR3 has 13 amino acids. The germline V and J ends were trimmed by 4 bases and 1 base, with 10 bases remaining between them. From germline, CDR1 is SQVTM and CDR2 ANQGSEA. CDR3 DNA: TGCAGCGTTGTACGGCAGGCGAACACTGAAGCTTTCTTT. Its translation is CSVVRQANTEAFF.

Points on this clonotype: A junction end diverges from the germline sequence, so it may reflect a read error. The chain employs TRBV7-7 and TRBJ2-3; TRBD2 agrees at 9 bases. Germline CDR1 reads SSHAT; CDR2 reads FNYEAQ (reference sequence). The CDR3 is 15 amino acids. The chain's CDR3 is CASSRLAGTADTQYF. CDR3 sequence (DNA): TGTGCTAGCAGCCGTCTAGCGGGAACTGCAGATACGCAGTATTTT.

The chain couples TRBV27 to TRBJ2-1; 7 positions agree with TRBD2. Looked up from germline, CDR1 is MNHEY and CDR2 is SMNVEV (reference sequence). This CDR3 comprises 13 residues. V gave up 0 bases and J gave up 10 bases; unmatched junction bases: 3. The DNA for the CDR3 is TGTGCCAGCAGTTTATCCTATAGCGGGGAGCAGTTCTTC. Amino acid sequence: CASSLSYSGEQFF.

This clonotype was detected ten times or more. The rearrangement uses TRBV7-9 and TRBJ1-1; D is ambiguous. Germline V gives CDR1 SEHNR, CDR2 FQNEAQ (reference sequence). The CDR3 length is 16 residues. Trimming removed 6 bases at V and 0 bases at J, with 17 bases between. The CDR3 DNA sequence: TGTGCCAGCAGTTCGAGTTACGGGGAGATGAACACTGAAGCTTTCTTT. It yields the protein CASSSSYGEMNTEAFF.

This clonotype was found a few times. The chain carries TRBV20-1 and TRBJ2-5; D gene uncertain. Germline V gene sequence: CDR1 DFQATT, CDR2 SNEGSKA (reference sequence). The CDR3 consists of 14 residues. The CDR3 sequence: CSFATGEYQETQYF. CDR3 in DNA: TGCAGCTTCGCCACCGGAGAGTACCAAGAGACCCAGTACTTC.

The CDR3 DNA follows: TGTGCCAGCAGTTGGGGACTAGCGGGAGAGTACGAGCAGTACTTC. Translating gives CASSWGLAGEYEQYF. This rearrangement joins TRBV11-2 to TRBJ2-7, with 14 nucleotides matching TRBD2. CDR1 and CDR2 (germline): SGHAT, FQNNGV. This CDR3 is 15 amino acids long. J lost 4 bases, V lost 6 bases, and 5 bases had no gene match. The full variable domain, completed using reference TRBV11-2 and TRBJ2-7, is EAGVAQSPRYKIIEKRQSVAFWCNPISGHATLYWYQQILGQGPKLLIQFQNNGVVDDSQLPKDRFSAERLKGVDSTLKIQPAKLEDSAVYLCASSWGLAGEYEQYFGPGTRLTVT.

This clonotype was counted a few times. CDR3 residues: CASRVQMNTEAFF. The CDR3 DNA sequence: TGTGCCAGCAGAGTCCAGATGAACACTGAAGCTTTCTTT. The V call is TRBV2, the J call TRBJ1-1; D gene unclear. Per the germline V gene, CDR1 is SNHLY and CDR2 is FYNNEI. The CDR3 has 13 amino acids. V was trimmed by 6 bases and J by 0 bases, leaving 8 bases between them. The whole variable domain, remainder taken from reference TRBV2 and TRBJ1-1, is EPEVTQTPSHQVTQMGQEVILRCVPISNHLYFYWYRQILGQKVEFLVSFYNNEISEKSEIFDDQFSVERPDGSNFTLKIRSTKLEDSAMYFCASRVQMNTEAFFGQGTRLTVV.